The source of this TCR beta chain is a study of cytomegalovirus exposure and HLA in healthy donors (dated by TCRdb to about 2017). In terms of the full investigation: According to a later analysis, one platform produced both the roughly 130 validation repertoires and the 666 repertoires of the first cohort. To predict cytomegalovirus infection status, the study brought together high-throughput TCR immunosequencing, statistical association of individual TCRs with disease status, and machine learning. A separate validation cohort of 100 to 150 different subjects was used in addition to the roughly 670-subject first cohort. The study was designed to test whether signatures of past pathogen exposure could be identified by cataloging public T cell receptors.

The donors were included in the validation cohort of approximately 120 subjects, a group kept apart from the roughly 670-subject first cohort. Library method: the immunoSEQ multiplex PCR assay. For the original study's pipeline: To diagnose cytomegalovirus status from the catalog of TCR beta chain sequences, a statistical classification framework was built. Here the immuneACCESS table is served through TCRdb, limited to in-frame sequences with V and J called. Missing clones are a known gap in these copies; in checked studies unresolved V genes cover under half, and the rest lacks a known reason. V, J and clone size were drawn from that table, and D and trimming were deduced from the DNA. Here the sample has about 170,000 clones; approximately 86% occur a single time. Together, the top ten hold less than 3.5% of the sample. Looking up the germline V gene (reference sequence) yields CDR1 LNHDA and CDR2 SQIVND. The germline ends are 21 bases apart after V is trimmed by 7 bases and J by 2 bases. Including cysteine and phenylalanine, the CDR3 has 17 amino acids. The read is trimmed to its CDR3 DNA, 51 bases read in frame from base 1.

Overall results and qualifications from the work: It was suggested by the authors that the approach could potentially be generalized to other disease states and immunological phenotypes. In vitro tests confirmed that a few of the cytomegalovirus-associated TCR beta chains recognize cytomegalovirus antigens. Most TCR sequences were seen in very few donors, while some public TCRs were found in many individuals. The classifier was reported to diagnose cytomegalovirus status with high specificity and sensitivity in both the original and validation cohorts. In a later analysis, TCRs clustered in the first cohort were found to also tend to co-occur in the roughly 130 validation repertoires, with 90% to 95% of cluster scores above 0. A later analysis lacked HLA typing for the validation cohort, so it scored co-occurrence in that cohort across all 110 or so repertoires. The study gave a list of about 150 TCR beta chains associated with cytomegalovirus.

As regards this clone: Its antigen is still unknown. No much larger clone is present one base from it, and per-base qualities are unavailable.

The rearrangement combines TRBV19 with TRBJ1-5, with the D gene not clear enough to name. The sequencing input was PBMCs. The receptor was derived from a man in his late teens or twenties in good health and CMV-seropositive. The CDR3: CASTLRRTKGGNQPQHF. The bases are TGTGCCAGTACACTCAGACGGACCAAGGGAGGCAATCAGCCCCAGCATTTT.